One and the same sample provided the 14 T cell receptor beta chains below, sequenced in a study of CD8+CD57+ T cells in acquired aplastic anemia. Patients included in sequencing had previously demonstrated CD8+CD57+ cell expansion by flow cytometry. Profiles of TCR beta VDJ and CDR3 were generated from a genomic DNA template. MiXCR, run by TCRdb on the reads, gives a single entry per CDR3 protein. Of about 290,000 distinct CDR3 sequences listed, roughly 61% are singletons. Sequenced: sorted CD4+, CD8+, or CD8+CD57+ T cells (not recorded which) from PBMCs. These receptors came from a human donor with aplastic anemia.

This clonotype was seen a few times. V is TRBV10-3 and J is TRBJ2-7; D remains ambiguous. Trimming took off 3 bases at V and 1 base at J, with 4 bases between the two ends. The CDR3 totals 12 residues. Germline CDR1 reads ENHRY; CDR2 reads SYGVKD. This CDR3 reads CAISDSSYEQYF. The CDR3 coding sequence is TGTGCCATCAGTGACAGTTCCTACGAGCAGTACTTC.

As DNA, the CDR3 is TGTGCCAGCTCACCATTGGGGACAGTTAGCAATCAGCCCCAGCATTTT. This sequence encodes CASSPLGTVSNQPQHF. The chain carries TRBV18 and TRBJ1-5, with 7 nucleotides matching TRBD1. The germline V gene encodes CDR1 KGHSH and CDR2 LQKENI. With V trimmed by 2 bases and J by 0 bases, 4 bases remained unmatched. The CDR3 consists of 16 residues.

This sequence joins TRBV10-3 and TRBJ2-3; 8 positions agree with TRBD2. With 4 bases clipped from V and 5 bases from J, the junction kept 2 bases outside the gene matches. Germline CDR1 ENHRY, CDR2 SYGVKD. The CDR3 has 13 residues. The DNA for the CDR3 is TGTGCCATCAGTGGAACTAGCGGAGATACGCAGTATTTT. Its protein is CAISGTSGDTQYF.

Worth noting for this clonotype: The conserved phenylalanine or tryptophan normally closing the CDR3 is absent here, so this likely arose from a read error. The DNA is left out, because the CDR3 cannot be placed on it with certainty; the CDR3 is given as TCRdb lists it. The chain uses TRBV24-1 and TRBJ2-1; the DNA was not compared with TRBD2, the D call given in the table. The CDR3 extends over 10 residues, inclusive of both ends. Germline V gives CDR1 KGHDR, CDR2 SFDVKD. CDR3 protein: CATSDPAGTS.

This chain links TRBV20-1 with TRBJ2-5; the match to TRBD1 covers 9 bases. The length of the CDR3 is 12 residues. Germline CDR1 DFQATT, CDR2 SNEGSKA (reference sequence). The CDR3 DNA follows: TGCAGCGTTCAGACAGGGGGAGAGACCCAGTACTTC. Amino acid sequence: CSVQTGGETQYF.

The CDR3 here is CASSTIVGETQYF. CDR3 DNA: TGTGCCAGCAGCACCATAGTCGGGGAGACCCAGTACTTC. The gene calls are TRBV13 and TRBJ2-5; unclear D gene. Germline CDR1 reads PRHDT; CDR2 reads FYEKMQ (reference sequence). V was trimmed by 5 bases and J by 5 bases, leaving 12 bases between them. CDR3 size: 13 residues.

The V gene is TRBV7-9, the J gene TRBJ2-1, with D possibly being TRBD2 (6 bases). Germline V lookup: CDR1 SEHNR, CDR2 FQNEAQ (reference sequence). V lost 0 bases and J 8 bases, leaving 8 bases between the germline ends. CDR3 length equals 13 residues. The CDR3 DNA reads as TGTGCCAGCAGCTTAGCGTGGAGGGATGAGCAGTTCTTC. Its translation: CASSLAWRDEQFF.

The chain links TRBV7-6 to TRBJ2-7, with TRBD1 matching over 8 bases. J was trimmed by 6 bases and V by 5 bases; bases with no gene match: 12. The germline CDR1 and CDR2 sequences are SGHVS and FNYEAQ. This CDR3 contains 15 residues. The CDR3 loop reads CASSLGTGWAGEQYF. In DNA, the CDR3 is TGTGCCAGCAGCCTCGGGACAGGTTGGGCTGGCGAGCAGTACTTC.

This clonotype has only a few counts. J is TRBJ1-5 and V is TRBV5-1; the match to TRBD1 covers 7 bases. CDR3 length: 15 residues. V lost 3 bases, J lost 6 bases, and 9 bases stayed unmatched. Germline V gives CDR1 SGHRS, CDR2 YFSETQ. DNA for the CDR3: TGCGCCAGCAGCTCGGGGGACAGCCCCAGTCAGCCCCAGCATTTT. It is translated as CASSSGDSPSQPQHF.

The V and J genes are TRBV5-5 and TRBJ2-5; TRBD1 agrees at 9 bases. The germline V gene encodes CDR1 SGHKS and CDR2 YYEKEE (reference sequence). Trimming at V came to 4 bases and at J to 3 bases, leaving 4 bases not matched to a gene. The CDR3 contains 14 residues. The CDR3 sequence: CASSGGQGEETQYF. CDR3 in DNA: TGTGCCAGCAGCGGGGGACAGGGAGAAGAGACCCAGTACTTC.

Concerning this clonotype: The CDR3 end shows no conserved phenylalanine or tryptophan, and so a read error is likely. This chain links TRBV5-1 with TRBJ2-3; no definite D call. The CDR3 runs 14 residues. Germline CDR1 reads SGHRS; CDR2 reads YFSETQ. CDR3 DNA sequence: TGTGCCAGTAGCAACCCGCGGTCGGGAGATACGCAGTATTAT. Translating gives CASSNPRSGDTQYY.

V gene TRBV10-3 combines with J gene TRBJ1-4; 8 nucleotides line up with TRBD1. The CDR3 runs to 15 residues. V lost 4 bases to trimming and J lost 5 bases; unmatched junction nucleotides: 6. Germline loops: CDR1 ENHRY, CDR2 SYGVKD. The CDR3 spells CAISGTGTGNEKLFF. In nucleotides, the CDR3 is TGTGCCATCAGTGGGACCGGGACAGGAAATGAAAAACTGTTTTTT.

The gene calls are TRBV9 and TRBJ1-6, with unresolved D. The CDR3 has 14 amino acids. CDR1 and CDR2 (germline): SGDLS, YYNGEE. Trimming left V 0 bases short and J 7 bases short, with 8 bases between. This CDR3 is CASSVEVGNSPLHF. DNA for the CDR3: TGTGCCAGCAGCGTAGAGGTCGGGAATTCACCCCTCCACTTT. The whole variable domain, filled in from reference TRBV9 and TRBJ1-6, reads DSGVTQTPKHLITATGQRVTLRCSPRSGDLSVYWYQQSLDQGLQFLIQYYNGEERAKGNILERFSAQQFPDLHSELNLSSLELGDSALYFCASSVEVGNSPLHFGNGTRLTVT.

This clonotype was counted a few times. The rearrangement joins TRBV5-1 to TRBJ2-5, with 10 nucleotides matching TRBD2. V shed 4 bases, J shed 3 bases, and the junction held 0 bases outside the gene matches. There are 13 residues in the CDR3. CDR1 and CDR2 from the germline V gene are SGHRS and YFSETQ. The CDR3 here is CASSGLAEETQYF. DNA for the CDR3: TGCGCCAGCAGCGGACTAGCGGAAGAGACCCAGTACTTC.